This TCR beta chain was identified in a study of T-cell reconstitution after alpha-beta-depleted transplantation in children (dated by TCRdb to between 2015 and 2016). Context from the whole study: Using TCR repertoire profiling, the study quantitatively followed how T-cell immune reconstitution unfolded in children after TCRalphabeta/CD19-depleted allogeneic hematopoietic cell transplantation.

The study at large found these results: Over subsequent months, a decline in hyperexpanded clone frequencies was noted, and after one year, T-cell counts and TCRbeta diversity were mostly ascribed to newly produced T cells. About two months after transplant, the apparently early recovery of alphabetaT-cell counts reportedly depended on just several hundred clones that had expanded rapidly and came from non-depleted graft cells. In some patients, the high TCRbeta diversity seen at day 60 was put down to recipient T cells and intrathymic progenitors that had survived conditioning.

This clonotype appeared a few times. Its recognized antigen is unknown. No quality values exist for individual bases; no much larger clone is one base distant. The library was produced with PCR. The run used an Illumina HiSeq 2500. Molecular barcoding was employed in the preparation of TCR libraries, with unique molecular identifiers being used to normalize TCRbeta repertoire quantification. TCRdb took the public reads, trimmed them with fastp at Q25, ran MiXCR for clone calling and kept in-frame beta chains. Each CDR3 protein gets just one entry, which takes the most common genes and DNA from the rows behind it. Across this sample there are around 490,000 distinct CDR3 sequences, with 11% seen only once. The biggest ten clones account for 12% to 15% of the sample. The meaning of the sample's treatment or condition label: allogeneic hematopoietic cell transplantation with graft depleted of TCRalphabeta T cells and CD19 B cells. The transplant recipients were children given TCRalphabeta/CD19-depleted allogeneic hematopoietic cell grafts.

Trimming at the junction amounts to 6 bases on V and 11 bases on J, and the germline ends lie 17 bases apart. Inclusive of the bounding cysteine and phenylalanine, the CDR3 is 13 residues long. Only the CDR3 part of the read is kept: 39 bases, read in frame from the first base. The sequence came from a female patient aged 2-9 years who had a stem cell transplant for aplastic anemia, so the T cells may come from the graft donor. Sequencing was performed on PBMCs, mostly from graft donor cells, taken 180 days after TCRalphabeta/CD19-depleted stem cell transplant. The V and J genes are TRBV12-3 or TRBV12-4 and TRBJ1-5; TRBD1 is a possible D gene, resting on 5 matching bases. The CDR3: CASSRGGVVTQHF. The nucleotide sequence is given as TGTGCCAGCAGCCGCGGGGGGGTTGTGACCCAGCATTTT.